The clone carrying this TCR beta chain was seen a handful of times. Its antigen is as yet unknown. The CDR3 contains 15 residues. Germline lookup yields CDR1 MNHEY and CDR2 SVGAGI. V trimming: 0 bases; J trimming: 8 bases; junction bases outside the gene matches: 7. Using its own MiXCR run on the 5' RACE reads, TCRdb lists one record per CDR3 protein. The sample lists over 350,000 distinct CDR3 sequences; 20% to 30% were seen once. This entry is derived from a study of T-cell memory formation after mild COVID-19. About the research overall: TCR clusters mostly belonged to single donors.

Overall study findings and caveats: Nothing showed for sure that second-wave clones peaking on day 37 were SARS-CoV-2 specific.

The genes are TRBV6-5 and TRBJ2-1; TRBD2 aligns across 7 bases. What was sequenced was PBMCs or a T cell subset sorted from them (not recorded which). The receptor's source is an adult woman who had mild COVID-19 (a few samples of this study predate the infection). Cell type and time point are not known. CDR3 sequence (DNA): TGTGCCAGCAGTTACTCGAGTAGGGGAGGGGATGAGCAGTTCTTC. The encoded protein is CASSYSSRGGDEQFF.